These 30 T cell receptor beta chains were all obtained from the same sample, sequenced in a study of regulatory T cells in long-lasting Graves disease. This sample's time point: newly diagnosed GD, antithyroid drugs for less than 3 months. There was RNA extracted from PBMCs, and the TCR library was made from it. Researchers made TCR beta libraries by using iRepertoire HTBI primers and running Arm-PCR on CDR3 regions. TCRdb re-derived calls from the multiplex PCR reads in MiXCR, one entry per CDR3 protein. The table records some 600,000 distinct CDR3 sequences, around 15% of them present only once. A further study also used this sample, focusing on T cells in Graves' hyperthyroidism and ophthalmopathy.

The starting material was peripheral blood mononuclear cells (PBMCs), obtained at new diagnosis, from a patient treated with antithyroid drugs. These receptors all come from a man between 18 and 35 years old with Graves disease.

The V call is TRBV10-3, the J call TRBJ1-1; TRBD1 might be the D (6 bases). V was shortened by 7 bases and J by 1 base, with 10 bases between the two germline ends. Looked up from germline, CDR1 is ENHRY and CDR2 is SYGVKD. The CDR3 is 13 residues long. Here the CDR3 DNA reads TGTGCCATCAACGTGGACAGGAACACTGAAGCTTTCTTT. Amino acids: CAINVDRNTEAFF.

This clonotype has a handful of counts. The V and J genes are TRBV5-1 and TRBJ1-2; a weak D match, TRBD1 (6 bases). CDR1 and CDR2 from the germline V gene are SGHRS and YFSETQ. This CDR3 spans 14 amino acids. V lost 0 bases, J lost 3 bases, and 9 bases lay in between. The CDR3 nucleotides are TGCGCCAGCAGCTTGGGGACAGTCTACTATGGCTACACCTTC. Translation gives CASSLGTVYYGYTF.

The V gene is TRBV3-1, the J gene TRBJ1-4; D is unclear. Germline V lookup: CDR1 LGHDT, CDR2 YNNKEL (reference sequence). V was trimmed by 1 base and J by 8 bases, leaving 20 bases between them. This CDR3 comprises 17 residues. This CDR3 reads CASSQALSNWPREKLFF. In DNA form, the CDR3 reads TGTGCCAGCAGCCAAGCGTTGAGTAATTGGCCGAGGGAAAAACTGTTTTTT.

This clonotype has a handful of counts. The gene calls are TRBV20-1 and TRBJ1-1; 7 nucleotides align to TRBD1. The CDR3 has 13 amino acids. V lost 4 bases to trimming and J lost 5 bases; unmatched junction nucleotides: 7. Germline-derived CDR1 and CDR2 are DFQATT and SNEGSKA (reference sequence). CDR3 coding DNA: TGCAGTGCTACCGGACAGGTCGGTACTGAAGCTTTCTTT. Its protein is CSATGQVGTEAFF.

This sequence joins TRBV24-1 and TRBJ2-3; D could derive from TRBD1 or TRBD2 (5 bases each). Per germline, CDR1 KGHDR and CDR2 SFDVKD. This CDR3 comprises 16 residues. The V gene lost 1 base and the J gene lost 0 bases, with 10 bases spanning the gap. The CDR3 region has the DNA TGTGCCACCAGTGATTTCACGAGGGGTAGCACAGATACGCAGTATTTT. It codes for CATSDFTRGSTDTQYF.

CDR3 bases: TGTGCCAGCAGCTTACAAAGTTTATGGTTAGCCAAAAACATTCAGTACTTC. This gives the protein CASSLQSLWLAKNIQYF. The V call is TRBV7-2, the J call TRBJ2-4; D not resolved. From germline, CDR1 is SGHTA and CDR2 FQGNSA. V lost 2 bases and J 0 bases, leaving 14 bases between the germline ends. This CDR3 has 17 amino acids.

The rearrangement links TRBV5-1 to TRBJ2-3, with 15 positions matching TRBD2. CDR1 is SGHRS and CDR2 is YFSETQ in the germline V gene. The CDR3 covers 18 residues. Trimming cost V 0 bases and J 0 bases; bases outside gene matches: 2. The CDR3 DNA sequence: TGCGCCAGCAGCTTGGGGGGACTAGCGGGAGGAAGCACAGATACGCAGTATTTT. The encoded protein is CASSLGGLAGGSTDTQYF.

This clonotype was seen more than once but under ten times. This chain joins TRBV20-1 and TRBJ2-1; 9 nucleotides line up with TRBD2. The germline V gene has CDR1 DFQATT and CDR2 SNEGSKA (reference sequence). CDR3 length equals 13 residues. Unmatched junction bases numbered 6, after V lost 2 bases and J lost 10 bases. In DNA form, the CDR3 reads TGCAGTGCTAGATGGACTAGCGATAACGAGCAGTTCTTC. It specifies CSARWTSDNEQFF.

This clonotype was found many times. The chain combines TRBV20-1 with TRBJ2-7, with D perhaps TRBD1 (5 bases). V shed 1 base and J shed 2 bases, with 12 bases lying between them. Germline lookup yields CDR1 DFQATT and CDR2 SNEGSKA (reference sequence). The CDR3 has 14 amino acids. For the CDR3, the DNA is TGCAGTGCTAGAGCTGCGACAGAACCCTACGAGCAGTACTTC. Protein sequence: CSARAATEPYEQYF.

This clonotype has at least ten counts. The rearrangement joins TRBV12-3 or TRBV12-4 to TRBJ2-7; TRBD1 agrees at 7 bases. Losses at the gene ends were 3 bases for V and 0 bases for J; bases not matched to a gene: 2. The CDR3 extends over 14 amino acids. Here the CDR3 reads CASSLGQPSYEQYF. The CDR3 DNA is TGTGCCAGCAGTTTGGGACAGCCCTCCTACGAGCAGTACTTC.

This clonotype was detected ten times or more. CDR3 residues: CSARDLGGPQIGTEAFF. The CDR3, as DNA: TGCAGTGCTAGAGATTTAGGCGGGCCCCAGATTGGGACTGAAGCTTTCTTT. The chain employs TRBV20-1 and TRBJ1-1; D gene unclear. Trimming took 0 bases from V and 5 from J, leaving 22 bases between them. CDR1 and CDR2 (germline): DFQATT, SNEGSKA (reference sequence). CDR3 size: 17 residues.

The CDR3 DNA is TGCAGTGCTAGAGAATCGGGCAGGGGGGACACTGAAGCTTTCTTT. This codes for CSARESGRGDTEAFF. The chain employs TRBV20-1 and TRBJ1-1; 7 bases are shared with TRBD1. There are 15 residues in the CDR3. Trimming removed 0 bases from V and 3 bases from J; junction bases left unmatched: 7. Looked up from germline, CDR1 is DFQATT and CDR2 is SNEGSKA (reference sequence).

V usage is TRBV29-1 and J usage is TRBJ2-6; D gene uncertain. The CDR3 sequence is 13 residues long. Looked up from germline, CDR1 is SQVTM and CDR2 is ANQGSEA. V was cut by 3 bases and J by 0 bases, with 3 bases left in between. The CDR3 sequence: CSVEGSGANVLTF. DNA for the CDR3: TGCAGCGTTGAGGGCTCTGGGGCCAACGTCCTGACTTTC.

This clonotype showed up many times. One end of the junction does not line up with germline, which may come from a read error. The rearrangement uses TRBV7-8 and TRBJ1-1; D is perhaps TRBD1 (5 bases). Germline loops: CDR1 SGHVS, CDR2 FQNEAQ. The CDR3 runs to 12 residues. The CDR3 region has the DNA TGTGCCAGCAGTCCGGGGCACACTGAAACTTTCTTT. It is translated as CASSPGHTETFF.

The rearrangement joins TRBV28 to TRBJ2-1, with 9 bases lining up with TRBD2. Germline CDR1 reads MDHEN; CDR2 reads SYDVKM. V trimming: 5 bases; J trimming: 7 bases; junction bases outside the gene matches: 15. This CDR3 has 17 amino acids. CDR3 nucleotide sequence: TGTGCCAGCAGTCCCCGAGGGGCGGGAGGGCGGGGGAATGAGCAGTTCTTC. Translated, it gives CASSPRGAGGRGNEQFF.

The CDR3 reads CASSLATSGTTDTQYF. For the CDR3, the DNA is TGTGCCAGCAGCTTAGCGACTAGCGGGACCACAGATACGCAGTATTTT. V gene TRBV7-9 combines with J gene TRBJ2-3, with 11 positions matching TRBD2. The CDR3 extends over 16 amino acids. V gave up 0 bases and J gave up 2 bases; unmatched junction bases: 1. The germline V gene has CDR1 SEHNR and CDR2 FQNEAQ (reference sequence).

This clonotype occurred many times. The chain carries TRBV7-2 and TRBJ2-5; 10 positions agree with TRBD2. Germline CDR1 and CDR2: SGHTA and FQGNSA. Trimming at V came to 1 base and at J to 4 bases, leaving 9 bases not matched to a gene. This CDR3 is built from 17 residues. CDR3 in DNA: TGTGCCAGCAGCTTAGAGCGGTCTAGCGGGAGTGGAGAGACCCAGTACTTC. Encoded protein: CASSLERSSGSGETQYF. Together with reference TRBV7-2 and TRBJ2-5, the CDR3 gives the full variable domain: GAGVSQSPSNKVTEKGKDVELRCDPISGHTALYWYRQSLGQGLEFLIYFQGNSAPDKSGLPSDRFSAERTGGSVSTLTIQRTQQEDSAVYLCASSLERSSGSGETQYFGPGTRLLVL.

This clonotype appeared many times. The V call is TRBV12-3 or TRBV12-4, the J call TRBJ2-2; D is possibly TRBD1 (7 bases). The CDR3 is 15 amino acids. Trimming pared 5 bases from V and 3 bases from J, leaving 13 bases between. The CDR3 sequence: CASSTDREDTGELFF. Written as DNA, the CDR3 is TGTGCCAGCAGTACAGACAGGGAGGACACCGGGGAGCTGTTTTTT.

V is TRBV10-1 and J is TRBJ1-5; maybe TRBD1 (6 bases). Trimming left V 5 bases short and J 6 bases short, with 23 bases between. This CDR3 is 17 amino acids long. CDR1 and CDR2 from the germline V gene are WNHNN and SYGVQD (reference sequence). Written as DNA, the CDR3 is TGCGCCAGCAGTCCACCCCCCGGGACATCTGAATCTCAGCCCCAGCATTTT. Translation: CASSPPPGTSESQPQHF.

This clonotype has only a few counts. A read error may produce the germline difference seen at one junction end. This chain joins TRBV4-1 and TRBJ2-5, with 7 bases that match TRBD2. The V gene's germline CDR1 is MGHRA and CDR2 YSYEKL. The CDR3 runs 16 residues. This CDR3 is CASSPRSGRAGETQYF. The CDR3 DNA reads TGTGCCAGCAGCCCGCGTAGTGGGAGGGCCGGGGAGACCCAGTACTTC.

The CDR3 loop is CAWQNGNADTQYF. CDR3 coding DNA: TGTGCCTGGCAGAACGGGAACGCAGATACGCAGTATTTT. The rearrangement links TRBV30 to TRBJ2-3, with TRBD2 as a possible D gene (5 bases). CDR1 GTSNPN and CDR2 SVGIG come from the germline V gene (reference sequence). V gave up 5 bases and J gave up 4 bases, with 13 bases separating them. This CDR3 is built from 13 residues.

The J gene is TRBJ2-7, the V gene TRBV2, with 13 bases identical to TRBD2. From germline, CDR1 is SNHLY and CDR2 FYNNEI. V dropped 6 bases and J dropped 7; count of bases not matched to a gene: 6. CDR3 length: 14 residues. CDR3 region: CASRGTSGAWEQYF. CDR3 nucleotide sequence: TGTGCCAGCAGGGGGACTAGCGGGGCTTGGGAGCAGTACTTC.

The chain has TRBV5-4 and TRBJ2-7, with a weak D call TRBD2 (5 bases). Germline V CDR1 and CDR2: SGHNT, YYREEE (reference sequence). This CDR3 has 13 amino acids. V lost 3 bases and J lost 4, with 11 bases in between. The CDR3 nucleotides are TGTGCCAGCAGCTCGCCGGAGGAGTACGAGCAGTACTTC. Protein: CASSSPEEYEQYF. The entire variable domain, with the rest obtained from reference TRBV5-4 and TRBJ2-7, is as follows: ETGVTQSPTHLIKTRGQQVTLRCSSQSGHNTVSWYQQALGQGPQFIFQYYREEENGRGNFPPRFSGLQFPNYSSELNVNALELDDSALYLCASSSPEEYEQYFGPGTRLTVT.

This clonotype was observed many times. The chain recombines TRBV20-1 with TRBJ2-7, with 11 nucleotides matching TRBD2. CDR1 and CDR2 (germline): DFQATT, SNEGSKA (reference sequence). This CDR3 region has 15 residues. Unmatched junction bases numbered 6, after V lost 3 bases and J lost 2 bases. Here the CDR3 reads CSASRLAGNPYEQYF. Written as DNA, the CDR3 is TGCAGTGCTAGTAGACTAGCGGGGAACCCCTACGAGCAGTACTTC.

The table lists this clonotype with many counts. The gene calls are TRBV6-1 and TRBJ2-1; TRBD2 matches at 11 bases. The CDR3 is 15 amino acids. Germline V gene lookup returns CDR1 MNHNS and CDR2 SASEGT. Trimming removed 2 bases from V and 10 bases from J; junction bases left unmatched: 7. The CDR3 loop reads CASSETSGRSGEQFF. In nucleotides, the CDR3 is TGTGCCAGCAGTGAAACTAGCGGGAGATCGGGAGAGCAGTTCTTC.

Many counts were recorded for this clonotype. The chain uses TRBV6-1 and TRBJ2-6; D is undetermined. Germline V lookup: CDR1 MNHNS, CDR2 SASEGT. Trimming cost V 6 bases and J 0 bases, with 9 bases left between them. CDR3 length: 15 amino acids. CDR3 in DNA: TGTGCCAGCAGCCCCATAAGCTCTGGGGCCAACGTCCTGACTTTC. Amino acids: CASSPISSGANVLTF.

This clonotype has just a few counts. V gene TRBV11-2 combines with J gene TRBJ2-1; possible D gene TRBD2, 5 bases. CDR3 length equals 15 residues. V gave up 3 bases and J gave up 0 bases, with 9 bases separating them. The germline V gene encodes CDR1 SGHAT and CDR2 FQNNGV. The CDR3 reads CASSLYSGSYNEQFF. CDR3 sequence (DNA): TGTGCCAGCAGCTTGTACAGCGGCTCCTACAATGAGCAGTTCTTC.

There are a few counts of this clonotype. The V and J genes are TRBV24-1 and TRBJ2-1; 8 bases map to TRBD2. This CDR3 spans 16 amino acids. From germline, CDR1 is KGHDR and CDR2 SFDVKD. The trim removed 2 bases at V and 4 bases at J, leaving 6 bases unmatched. CDR3 in DNA: TGTGCCACCAGTGATTCCACTAGCGGAATTTACAATGAGCAGTTCTTC. Translating gives CATSDSTSGIYNEQFF.

The sample holds a few counts of this clonotype. The chain has TRBV12-3 or TRBV12-4 and TRBJ2-5; a possible D gene is TRBD1 (5 bases). The CDR3 runs to 15 residues. Trimming took off 6 bases at V and 5 bases at J, with 19 bases between the two ends. CDR3 amino acids: CASSPSGAVGETQYF. The CDR3 bases are TGTGCCAGCAGCCCGAGTGGGGCCGTGGGGGAGACCCAGTACTTC.

Comment on this clonotype: The junction and the germline gene differ at one end; a read error may be behind it. The V and J genes are TRBV7-7 and TRBJ2-2; D not resolved. This CDR3 spans 14 amino acids. CDR1 is SSHAT, CDR2 FNYEAQ, per germline (reference sequence). Here the CDR3 DNA reads TGTGCTAGCAGCCCCGTATACGGGCCCGGGGAGCTGTTTTTT. This gives the protein CASSPVYGPGELFF.